The 5 T cell receptor beta chains in this list originate from one sample, sequenced in a study of blood T cells in healthy people across ages. The second PCR ran about 6 to 12 cycles with a sample-barcoded 5' primer and J-beta primers. TCRdb independently ran MiXCR on the 5' RACE reads; one entry per CDR3 protein. The table lists roughly 1,300,000 distinct CDR3 sequences, around 55% of them singletons. The specimen was blood. These TCRs come from a man between 18 and 29 years old in good health.

The J gene is TRBJ2-3, the V gene TRBV12-3 or TRBV12-4, with 10 bases lining up with TRBD2. The length of the CDR3 is 17 residues. J lost 3 bases, V lost 3 bases, and 9 bases had no gene match. The CDR3 DNA follows: TGTGCCAGCAGTTTTAAAACTAGCGGGGCGAGTACAGATACGCAGTATTTT. The encoded protein is CASSFKTSGASTDTQYF.

Points on this clonotype: A much larger clone is a single base away; this may be a read error. The V call is TRBV7-2, the J call TRBJ2-3, with 7 bases aligning to TRBD2. Germline V CDR1 and CDR2: SGHTA, FQGNSA. The CDR3 length is 14 residues. V was clipped by 5 bases and J by 2 bases; unmatched bases: 4. CDR3 amino acids: CASSPGTITDTQYF. Written as DNA, the CDR3 is TGTGCCAGCAGCCCCGGGACTATCACAGATACGCAGTATTTT.

This chain connects TRBV2 to TRBJ2-7; D might be TRBD1 or TRBD2, each matching 5 bases. From germline, CDR1 is SNHLY and CDR2 FYNNEI. Trimming pared 7 bases from V and 2 bases from J, leaving 15 bases between. There are 14 residues in the CDR3. CDR3 region: CASTSGTATYEQYF. The CDR3 bases are TGTGCCAGCACTTCCGGGACCGCTACCTACGAGCAGTACTTC.

The sample holds a few counts of this clonotype. V and J are TRBV5-1 and TRBJ2-1; D is possibly TRBD2 (6 bases). The CDR3 contains 16 residues. V was trimmed by 4 bases and J by 14 bases, leaving 28 bases between them. CDR1 and CDR2 from the germline V gene are SGHRS and YFSETQ. CDR3 in amino acids: CASSMGLGSTKGGEFF. Written as DNA, the CDR3 is TGCGCCAGCAGCATGGGGTTGGGCAGTACAAAAGGAGGGGAGTTCTTC.

This sequence joins TRBV6-1 and TRBJ2-5; 14 positions match TRBD2. Germline V gene sequence: CDR1 MNHNS, CDR2 SASEGT. Unmatched junction bases numbered 11, after V lost 6 bases and J lost 5 bases. The CDR3 contains 17 residues. The CDR3 protein is CASREIRTSGRSETQYF. In nucleotides, the CDR3 is TGTGCCAGCAGGGAGATTAGGACTAGCGGGAGGAGTGAGACCCAGTACTTC.